The source of this T cell receptor (beta chain) is a study of cytomegalovirus exposure and HLA in healthy donors. The PCR contained 60 Vbeta and 13 Jbeta primers. The data were produced by immunoSEQ multiplex PCR, yet TCRdb's version contains in-frame clones alone and is incomplete. The sample gives 140,000 to 150,000 clones, roughly 10% of which show up once; 1.8% is in the top ten. General observations from the study: In a later analysis, at a false discovery rate of 0.05, approximately 16,000 TCR beta sequences matched HLA alleles.

As to this clone: Antigen: not known.

The CDR3 consists of 18 residues. The germline gives CDR1 SGHRS, CDR2 YFSETQ. Unmatched junction bases numbered 16, after V lost 4 bases and J lost 5 bases. Material for sequencing was PBMCs. The V and J genes are TRBV5-1 and TRBJ2-5, with 11 bases lining up with TRBD2. The sequence came from a man aged 45-65 years in good health and CMV-seronegative. The CDR3 here is CASSTGLADHAPGETQYF. The CDR3 region has the DNA TGCGCCAGCAGCACGGGACTAGCGGATCACGCTCCGGGGGAGACCCAGTACTTC.